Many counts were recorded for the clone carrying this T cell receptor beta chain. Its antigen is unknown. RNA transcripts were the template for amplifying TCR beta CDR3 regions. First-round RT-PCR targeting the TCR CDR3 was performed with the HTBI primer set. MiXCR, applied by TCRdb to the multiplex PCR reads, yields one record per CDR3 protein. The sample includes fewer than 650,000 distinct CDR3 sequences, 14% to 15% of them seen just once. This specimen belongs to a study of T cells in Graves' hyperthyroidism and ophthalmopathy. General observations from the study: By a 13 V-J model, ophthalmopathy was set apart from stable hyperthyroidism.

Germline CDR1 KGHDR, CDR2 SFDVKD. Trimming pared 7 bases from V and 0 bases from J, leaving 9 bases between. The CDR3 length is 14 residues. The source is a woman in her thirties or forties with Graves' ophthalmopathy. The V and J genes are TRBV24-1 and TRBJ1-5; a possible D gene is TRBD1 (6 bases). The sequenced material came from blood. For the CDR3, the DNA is TGTGCCACCAGCAGGGGTTATAGCAATCAGCCCCAGCATTTT. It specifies CATSRGYSNQPQHF.